This T cell receptor beta chain is from a study of beta chain features in type 1 diabetes. Study-wide results and caveats: Diminished insertions and augmented deletions at VDJ junctions characterized type 1 diabetes patients.

The isolated RNA, all of it, was reverse transcribed, so expressed TCRB transcripts were what got sequenced. Around 3.57 million reads was the average for naive, central memory and regulatory T cell samples. Data came from immunoSEQ multiplex PCR; TCRdb stores just in-frame clones and leaves some out. The sample lists about 140,000 clones, less than 8.5% occurring once. The sample holds a few counts of this clone. Its cognate antigen is unknown. Averaging approximately 0.11 L, one heparinised blood draw came from each individual donor. Sorted populations all had greater than 95% purity. V was trimmed by 1 base and J by 6 bases, leaving 12 bases between them. This CDR3 has 15 residues. CDR1 SEHNR and CDR2 FQNEAQ come from the germline V gene (reference sequence).

The J gene is TRBJ2-2, the V gene TRBV7-9, with D tentatively TRBD1 (5 bases). Sequenced: central memory CD4+ T cells from blood. This clonotype was obtained from a woman under 40 in good health. In nucleotides, the CDR3 is TGTGCCAGCAGCTTAGAGGGGCATAAAGCCGGGGAGCTGTTTTTT. Its protein product is CASSLEGHKAGELFF.